This T cell receptor beta chain stems from a study of cytomegalovirus exposure and HLA in healthy donors. Study background: Of some 360 genotyped donors, more than 70% clustered with self-reported Caucasian donors. Regarding the study as a whole: It was likely that a cluster of highly shared sequence variants was a sequencing artifact. Reportedly, TCR beta sequences accurately predicted HLA-A and HLA-B alleles in most subjects. Excluded were some V segments that proved indistinguishable, including TRBV6-2 and TRBV6-3.

PCR primers comprised 60 Vbeta and 13 Jbeta primers. Using immunoSEQ multiplex PCR, the repertoire was profiled, and TCRdb retains in-frame clones only, with some absent. The sample carries about 110,000 clones, around 80% recorded once. As to this clone: The target antigen is unknown.

Looked up from germline, CDR1 is SGHVS and CDR2 is FNYEAQ. The CDR3 loop spans 14 amino acids. Between the trimmed V and J ends, which lost 7 bases and 10 bases, there was a span of 19 bases. The sequenced material came from PBMCs. This receptor was obtained from a man aged 30 to 45 in good health and CMV-seropositive. The rearrangement uses TRBV7-6 and TRBJ2-2; D perhaps matches TRBD1 (5 bases). The CDR3 loop reads CASTPRQSPVELFF. Written as DNA, the CDR3 is TGTGCCAGCACCCCCCGACAGTCCCCGGTGGAGCTGTTTTTT.